Shown below are 4 T cell receptor beta chains from a single sample sequenced in a study of T cell changes during pregnancy in multiple sclerosis. Measured with immunoSEQ multiplex PCR; TCRdb has only the in-frame clones, and not every one. The data show roughly 100,000 clones, 91% seen once. The input for sequencing was peripheral blood, taken before pregnancy. The receptors here all came from a female donor with multiple sclerosis, enrolled in a pregnancy study.

V gene TRBV28 combines with J gene TRBJ2-7, with 7 bases identical to TRBD1. Germline CDR1 is MDHEN and CDR2 is SYDVKM. V lost 1 base to trimming and J lost 2 bases; unmatched junction nucleotides: 5. CDR3 length: 15 residues. The CDR3 loop is CASSLSDRDTYEQYF. In DNA form, the CDR3 reads TGTGCCAGCAGTTTATCAGACAGGGATACCTACGAGCAGTACTTC.

V and J are TRBV18 and TRBJ1-2, with D maybe TRBD1 (6 bases). The CDR3 covers 15 residues. Germline V gene lookup returns CDR1 KGHSH and CDR2 LQKENI. V dropped 0 bases and J dropped 5 bases, with 13 bases sitting between them. The CDR3 sequence: CASSPPQGFGYGYTF. The CDR3 DNA follows: TGTGCCAGCTCACCACCCCAGGGGTTCGGATATGGCTACACCTTC.

This clone was seen a few times. The genes are TRBV6-4 and TRBJ2-3; 9 nucleotides agree with TRBD1. Trimming removed 4 bases from V and 1 base from J; junction bases left unmatched: 0. Germline-derived CDR1 and CDR2 are MRHNA and SNTAGT. The length of the CDR3 is 14 residues. The CDR3 protein is CASSGTGGTDTQYF. In nucleotides, the CDR3 is TGTGCCAGCAGTGGGACAGGGGGCACAGATACGCAGTATTTT.

The chain employs TRBV19 and TRBJ2-7; 10 nucleotides match TRBD1. V lost 11 bases to trimming and J lost 4 bases; unmatched junction nucleotides: 2. CDR3 length: 11 amino acids. The germline V gene encodes CDR1 LNHDA and CDR2 SQIVND (reference sequence). DNA of the CDR3: TGTGCCTCGGGACAGGGGTACGAGCAGTACTTC. As protein: CASGQGYEQYF.